The TCR beta chain under discussion was sequenced for a study of T cells expressing NK-cell markers. Study-level findings and limits: These clonotypes, the leaders elsewhere, also led the CD3+CD56-NKG2C+ fraction in several donors.

UMIs were included in TCR beta cDNA generated by 5'RACE template switching. TCRdb reprocessed the 5' RACE reads, with one entry per CDR3 protein and no DNA. Listed are some 300,000 distinct CDR3 sequences; about 0.4% falls within the top ten. Germline V lookup: CDR1 MNHEY, CDR2 SVGEGT. This CDR3 has 17 residues. Points on this clonotype: What it binds is not known.

Sequencing was done on a sample of blood T cells: a sorted CD56 or NKG2C T cell subset, CD4+ or CD8+ T cells, or bulk PBMC T cells (not recorded which). This TCR came from a man between 18 and 35 years old in good health. The chain is built from TRBV6-2 or TRBV6-3 and TRBJ2-5; with no DNA, the TCRdb D assignment of TRBD2 cannot be verified. CDR3 sequence: CASSYSPSGRGKETQYF.